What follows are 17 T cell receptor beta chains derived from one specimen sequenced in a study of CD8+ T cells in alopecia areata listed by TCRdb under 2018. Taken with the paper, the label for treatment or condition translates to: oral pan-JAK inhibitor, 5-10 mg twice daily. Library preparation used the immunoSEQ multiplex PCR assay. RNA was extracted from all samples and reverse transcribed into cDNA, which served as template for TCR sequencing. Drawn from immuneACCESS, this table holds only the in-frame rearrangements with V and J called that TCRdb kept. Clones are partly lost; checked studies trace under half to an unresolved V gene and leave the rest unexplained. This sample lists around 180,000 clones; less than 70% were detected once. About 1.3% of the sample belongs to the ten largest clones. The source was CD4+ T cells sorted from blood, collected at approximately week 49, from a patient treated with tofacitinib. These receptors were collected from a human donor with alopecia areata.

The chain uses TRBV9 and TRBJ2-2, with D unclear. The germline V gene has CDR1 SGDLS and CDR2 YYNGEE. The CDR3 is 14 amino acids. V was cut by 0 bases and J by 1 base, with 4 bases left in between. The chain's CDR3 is CASSVGGNTGELFF. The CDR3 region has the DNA TGTGCCAGCAGCGTAGGAGGGAACACCGGGGAGCTGTTTTTT.

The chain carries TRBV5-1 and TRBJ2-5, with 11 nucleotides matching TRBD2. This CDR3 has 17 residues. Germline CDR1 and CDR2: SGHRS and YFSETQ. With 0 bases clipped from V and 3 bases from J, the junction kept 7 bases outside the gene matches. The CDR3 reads CASSLVPSGGPEETQYF. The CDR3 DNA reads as TGCGCCAGCAGCTTGGTCCCTAGCGGGGGGCCAGAAGAGACCCAGTACTTC.

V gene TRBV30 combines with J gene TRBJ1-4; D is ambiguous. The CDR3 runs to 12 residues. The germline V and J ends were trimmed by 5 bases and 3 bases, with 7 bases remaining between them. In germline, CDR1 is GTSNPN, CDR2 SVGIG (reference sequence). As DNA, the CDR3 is TGTGCCTGGGCGGTAGCTAATGAAAAACTGTTTTTT. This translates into CAWAVANEKLFF.

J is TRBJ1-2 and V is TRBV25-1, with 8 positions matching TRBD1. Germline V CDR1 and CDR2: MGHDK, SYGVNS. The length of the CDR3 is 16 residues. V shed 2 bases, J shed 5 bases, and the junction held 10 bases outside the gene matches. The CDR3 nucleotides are TGTGCCAGCAGTGAAGACAGGGGTTTGGGTGGGTATGGCTACACCTTC. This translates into CASSEDRGLGGYGYTF.

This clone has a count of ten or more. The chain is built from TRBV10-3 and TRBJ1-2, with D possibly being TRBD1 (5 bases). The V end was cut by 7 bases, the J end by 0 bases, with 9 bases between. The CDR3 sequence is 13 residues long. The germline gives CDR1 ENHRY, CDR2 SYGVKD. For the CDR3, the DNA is TGTGCCATCAAGGGGCCCTCTAACTATGGCTACACCTTC. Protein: CAIKGPSNYGYTF.

CDR3 bases: TGTGCCATCCGCCAAGGCCGGGCCGGAGGGGGGGACAATGAGCAGTTCTTC. The encoded protein is CAIRQGRAGGGDNEQFF. This chain connects TRBV10-3 to TRBJ2-1; D is possibly TRBD2 (7 bases). Between the trimmed V and J ends, which lost 8 bases and 5 bases, there was a span of 25 bases. Germline V CDR1 and CDR2: ENHRY, SYGVKD. This CDR3 has 17 amino acids.

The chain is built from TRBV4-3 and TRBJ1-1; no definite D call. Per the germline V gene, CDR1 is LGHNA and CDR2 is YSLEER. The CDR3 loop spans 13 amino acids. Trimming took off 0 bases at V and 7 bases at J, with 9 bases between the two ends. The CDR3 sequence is CASSQDSKLEAFF. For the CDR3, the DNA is TGCGCCAGCAGCCAAGACTCCAAGCTTGAAGCTTTCTTT.

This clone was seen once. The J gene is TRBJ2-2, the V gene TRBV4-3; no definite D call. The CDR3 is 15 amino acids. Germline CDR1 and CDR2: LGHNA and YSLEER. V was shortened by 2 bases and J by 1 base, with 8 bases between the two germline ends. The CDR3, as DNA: TGCGCCAGCAGCCAACTCAGACAGAACACCGGGGAGCTGTTTTTT. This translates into CASSQLRQNTGELFF.

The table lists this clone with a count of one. The CDR3 region is CASSLALSGQGGETQYF. In DNA, the CDR3 is TGTGCCAGCAGCTTAGCTCTCTCTGGACAGGGAGGAGAGACCCAGTACTTC. The gene calls are TRBV7-9 and TRBJ2-5, with TRBD1 matching over 8 bases. Unmatched junction bases numbered 10, after V lost 0 bases and J lost 4 bases. CDR1 is SEHNR and CDR2 is FQNEAQ in the germline V gene (reference sequence). The CDR3 consists of 17 residues.

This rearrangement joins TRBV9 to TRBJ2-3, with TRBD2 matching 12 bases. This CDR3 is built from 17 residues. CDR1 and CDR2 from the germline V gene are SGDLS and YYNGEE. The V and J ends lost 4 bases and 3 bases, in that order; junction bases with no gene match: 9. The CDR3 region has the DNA TGTGCCAGCAGCCCTTCGAAGACTAGCGGGGGAACAGATACGCAGTATTTT. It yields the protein CASSPSKTSGGTDTQYF.

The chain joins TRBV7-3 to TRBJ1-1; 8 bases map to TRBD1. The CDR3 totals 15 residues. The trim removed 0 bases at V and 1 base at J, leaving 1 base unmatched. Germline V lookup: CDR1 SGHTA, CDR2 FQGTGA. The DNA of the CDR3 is TGTGCCAGCAGCTTAACGGGACAGGCGAACACTGAAGCTTTCTTT. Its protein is CASSLTGQANTEAFF.

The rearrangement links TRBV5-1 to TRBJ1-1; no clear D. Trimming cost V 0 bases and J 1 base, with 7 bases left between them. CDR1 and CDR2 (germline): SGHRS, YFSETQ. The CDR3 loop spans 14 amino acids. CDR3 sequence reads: CASSLVGKNTEAFF. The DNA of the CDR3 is TGCGCCAGCAGCTTGGTAGGGAAGAACACTGAAGCTTTCTTT.

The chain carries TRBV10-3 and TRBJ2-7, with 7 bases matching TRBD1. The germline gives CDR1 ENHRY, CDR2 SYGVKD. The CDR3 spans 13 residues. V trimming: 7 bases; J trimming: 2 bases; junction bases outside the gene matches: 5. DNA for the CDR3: TGTGCCATCAAAGACGGGACAGCCTACGAGCAGTACTTC. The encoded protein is CAIKDGTAYEQYF.

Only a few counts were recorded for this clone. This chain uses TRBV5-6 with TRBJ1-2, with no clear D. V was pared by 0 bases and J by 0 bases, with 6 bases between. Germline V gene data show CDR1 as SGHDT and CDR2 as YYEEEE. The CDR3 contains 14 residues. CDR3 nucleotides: TGTGCCAGCAGCTTGGTGGCAACTAACTATGGCTACACCTTC. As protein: CASSLVATNYGYTF. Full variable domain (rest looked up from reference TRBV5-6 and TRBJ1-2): DAGVTQSPTHLIKTRGQQVTLRCSPKSGHDTVSWYQQALGQGPQFIFQYYEEEERQRGNFPDRFSGHQFPNYSSELNVNALLLGDSALYLCASSLVATNYGYTFGSGTRLTVV.

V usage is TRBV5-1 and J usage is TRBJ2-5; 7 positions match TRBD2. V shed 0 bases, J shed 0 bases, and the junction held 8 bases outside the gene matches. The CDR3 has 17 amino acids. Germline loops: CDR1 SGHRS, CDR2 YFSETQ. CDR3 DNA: TGCGCCAGCAGCTTGGTCCCACCTACTAGCGACCAAGAGACCCAGTACTTC. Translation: CASSLVPPTSDQETQYF.

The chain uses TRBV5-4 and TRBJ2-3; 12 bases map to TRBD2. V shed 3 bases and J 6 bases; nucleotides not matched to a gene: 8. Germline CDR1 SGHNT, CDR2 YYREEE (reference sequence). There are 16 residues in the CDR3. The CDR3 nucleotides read TGTGCCAGCAGCTCGTTTGGACTAGCGGGGCCCGATACGCAGTATTTT. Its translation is CASSSFGLAGPDTQYF.

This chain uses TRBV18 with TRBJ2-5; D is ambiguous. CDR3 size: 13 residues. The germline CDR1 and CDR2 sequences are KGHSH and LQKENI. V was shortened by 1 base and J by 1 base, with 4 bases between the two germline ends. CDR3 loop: CASSPLAQETQYF. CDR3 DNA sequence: TGTGCCAGCTCACCACTGGCCCAAGAGACCCAGTACTTC.